The 13 T cell receptor beta chains below all came from one sample that was sequenced in a study of tumor and adjacent non-tumor tissue in lung cancer (dated by TCRdb to 2016 to 2019). RNA was isolated from bulk, unsorted tissue, and RNA quality was assessed with a NanoDrop ND-1000 and an Agilent 2100. For the normal lung samples, distant non-tumor tissue was collected more than 3 cm away from the tumor edge. Library preparation used multiplex PCR. For sequencing, an Illumina HiSeq 2500 was employed. Following protocols modified from ARM-PCR, the researchers constructed TCRbeta libraries through three rounds of nested PCR with primers (Table S4). The public reads were run again by TCRdb, first through fastp at Q25 and then through MiXCR, and only productive beta chains were kept. Identical CDR3 proteins give one entry, which carries the most common genes and DNA. The sample table contains about 100,000 distinct CDR3 sequences; only one count was recorded for about 60% of them. The top ten constitute roughly 19% of the sample.

Sequenced input: distant non-tumor lung tissue. The receptors stem from a man between 25 and 39 years old with non-small cell lung cancer.

The genes are TRBV11-2 and TRBJ1-1, with D uncertain. CDR1 and CDR2 (germline): SGHAT, FQNNGV. Trimming removed 5 bases at V and 5 bases at J, with 12 bases between. This CDR3 spans 13 amino acids. CDR3 nucleotide sequence: TGTGCCAGCAGCGCTACAGCTAGTACTGAAGCTTTCTTT. Amino acids: CASSATASTEAFF.

The chain recombines TRBV6-5 with TRBJ1-1, with D possibly being TRBD1 (5 bases). The CDR3 totals 13 residues. Germline V gene sequence: CDR1 MNHEY, CDR2 SVGAGI. Trimming removed 6 bases at V and 10 bases at J, with 18 bases between. The CDR3 nucleotides read TGTGCCAGCAGAGACCCCGTAGGGGCCGGAGCTTTCTTT. Its translation is CASRDPVGAGAFF.

Of note for this clonotype: Likely a read error: the CDR3 ends without its conserved phenylalanine or tryptophan. The V gene is TRBV11-2, the J gene TRBJ2-5; 7 bases are a match to TRBD1. V shed 5 bases and J 5 bases; nucleotides not matched to a gene: 11. CDR1 is SGHAT, CDR2 FQNNGV, per germline. This CDR3 contains 15 residues. The DNA of the CDR3 is TGTGCCAGCAGCCCGAGGGTCAGGGGGAATGAGACCCAGTACCTC. Protein: CASSPRVRGNETQYL.

Turning to this clonotype: One junction end does not reproduce the germline sequence, and a read error may be involved. The chain recombines TRBV12-3 or TRBV12-4 with TRBJ2-5; a possible D gene is TRBD1 (5 bases). The CDR3 contains 14 residues. The DNA for the CDR3 is TGTGGCAGCAGTCTACAGGAGACCCAAGAGACGCAGTACTTC. The encoded protein is CGSSLQETQETQYF.

Worth noting for this clonotype: A much bigger clone sits one base away, suggesting this may be a read error. This sequence joins TRBV6-1 and TRBJ2-3, with 8 bases fitting TRBD2. The CDR3 spans 16 residues. Germline assignment: CDR1 MNHNS and CDR2 SASEGT. V lost 7 bases, J lost 0 bases, and 9 bases stayed unmatched. In nucleotides, the CDR3 is TGTGCCAGCATCGGGAGACTAGCGTCTAGCACAGATACGCAGTATTTT. This sequence encodes CASIGRLASSTDTQYF.

To note about this clonotype: A read error is possible here, since a much larger clone lies one base away. It is likely a read error, because the conserved phenylalanine at the end of the CDR3 is missing. The CDR3 DNA sequence: TGCAGTGCTGGTCCCCGAGACGACTGGGAGCAGTTCCTC. Its translation is CSAGPRDDWEQFL. The V and J genes are TRBV20-1 and TRBJ2-1; D unclear. There are 13 residues in the CDR3. Germline assignment: CDR1 DFQATT and CDR2 SNEGSKA (reference sequence). V was pared by 5 bases and J by 10 bases, with 18 bases between.

A word on this clonotype: Since a much larger clone is just one base distant, this may be a read error. The V and J genes are TRBV13 and TRBJ2-1, with 13 bases fitting TRBD2. The CDR3 is 16 amino acids. Germline-derived CDR1 and CDR2 are PRHDT and FYEKMQ (reference sequence). The CDR3 region has the DNA TGTACCAGCAGCTTAGTGAGGACTAGCGGGAGCGATGAGCAGTTCTTC. Encoded protein: CTSSLVRTSGSDEQFF.

For this clonotype: A much larger clone lies a single base off, so this may be a read error. The V and J genes are TRBV20-1 and TRBJ1-4; a weak D match, TRBD1 (6 bases). The CDR3 covers 15 residues. With 7 bases removed from V and 11 bases from J, the gap between germline ends came to 26 bases. CDR1 and CDR2 (germline): DFQATT, SNEGSKA (reference sequence). In nucleotides, the CDR3 is TGCAGTGTGCCCGACTCAGGACAGCGTTTGAGTAAACTGTTTTTT. Encoded protein: CSVPDSGQRLSKLFF.

Worth noting for this clonotype: One end of the junction does not line up with germline, which may come from a read error. V is TRBV11-2 and J is TRBJ2-1, with 9 bases matching TRBD2. CDR1 and CDR2 from the germline V gene are SGHAT and FQNNGV. The CDR3 runs to 15 residues. The CDR3 sequence: CASGLILAGIDERFF. The CDR3 DNA is TGTGCCAGCGGCCTAATCCTAGCGGGGATTGATGAGCGGTTCTTC.

With respect to this clonotype: At one of its ends the junction is not consistent with the germline gene, which may arise from a read error. The rearrangement joins TRBV12-3 or TRBV12-4 to TRBJ2-7; maybe TRBD1 (6 bases). CDR3 length equals 14 residues. CDR3 nucleotides: TGTGCCAGCAGTTCATCGGACAGCTCCTACGAGCGGTACTTC. Encoded protein: CASSSSDSSYERYF.

In the case of this clonotype: The conserved final phenylalanine or tryptophan is absent from the CDR3, which likely points to a read error. The rearrangement joins TRBV9 to TRBJ2-4; 11 nucleotides align to TRBD1. From germline, CDR1 is SGDLS and CDR2 YYNGEE. The CDR3 has 16 amino acids. Trimming took 2 bases from V and 7 from J; bases not matched to a gene: 8. The CDR3 coding sequence is TGTGCCAGCAGCGTCGCCGGGACAGGGGGTTTCAACATTCAGTACCTC. It codes for CASSVAGTGGFNIQYL.

As for this clonotype: The conserved closing phenylalanine or tryptophan is absent in this CDR3, likely reflecting a read error. J is TRBJ1-1 and V is TRBV11-2; D is perhaps TRBD1 (6 bases). The CDR3 has 13 residues. The germline CDR1 and CDR2 sequences are SGHAT and FQNNGV. V lost 3 bases, J lost 1 base, and 6 bases lay in between. The CDR3 nucleotides are TGTGCCAGCAGCTTGACAGGGAACACTGAAGCTTTCTTG. Protein: CASSLTGNTEAFL.

The chain is built from TRBV12-3 or TRBV12-4 and TRBJ1-2, with TRBD1 matching 12 bases. V shed 6 bases and J 5 bases; nucleotides not matched to a gene: 16. The CDR3 is 18 amino acids. CDR3 region: CASSRGRDRGRIEYGYTF. The DNA of the CDR3 is TGTGCCAGCAGCCGGGGGAGGGACAGGGGGCGGATTGAATATGGCTACACCTTC.